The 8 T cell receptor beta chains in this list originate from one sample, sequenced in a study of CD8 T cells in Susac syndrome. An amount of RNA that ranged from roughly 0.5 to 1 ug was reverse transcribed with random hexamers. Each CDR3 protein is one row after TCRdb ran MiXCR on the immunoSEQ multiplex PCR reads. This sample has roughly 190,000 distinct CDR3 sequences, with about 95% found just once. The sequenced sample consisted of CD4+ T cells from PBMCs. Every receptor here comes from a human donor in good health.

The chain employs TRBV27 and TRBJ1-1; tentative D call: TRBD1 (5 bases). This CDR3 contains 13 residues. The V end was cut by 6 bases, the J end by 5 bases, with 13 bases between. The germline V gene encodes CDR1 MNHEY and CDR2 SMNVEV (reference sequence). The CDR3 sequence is CASRRTKGTEAFF. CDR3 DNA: TGTGCCAGCAGGCGGACAAAGGGGACTGAAGCTTTCTTT.

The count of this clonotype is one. Here the CDR3 reads CATSRAGNSYEQYF. The CDR3 DNA reads as TGTGCCACCAGCAGAGCAGGTAACTCCTACGAGCAGTACTTC. V usage is TRBV15 and J usage is TRBJ2-7; D ambiguous. This CDR3 has 14 amino acids. In germline, CDR1 is LNHNV, CDR2 YYDKDF (reference sequence). With 1 base removed from V and 0 bases from J, the gap between germline ends came to 7 bases.

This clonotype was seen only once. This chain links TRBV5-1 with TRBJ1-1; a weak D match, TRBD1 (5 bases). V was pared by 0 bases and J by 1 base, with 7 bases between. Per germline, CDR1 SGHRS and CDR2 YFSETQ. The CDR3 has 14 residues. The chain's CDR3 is CASSLATANTEAFF. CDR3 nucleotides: TGCGCCAGCAGCTTGGCGACAGCGAACACTGAAGCTTTCTTT.

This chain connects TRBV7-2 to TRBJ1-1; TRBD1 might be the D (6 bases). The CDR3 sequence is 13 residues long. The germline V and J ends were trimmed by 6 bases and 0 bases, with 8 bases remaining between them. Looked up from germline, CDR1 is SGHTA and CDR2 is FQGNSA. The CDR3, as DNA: TGTGCCAGCAGAGGACAGATGAACACTGAAGCTTTCTTT. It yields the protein CASRGQMNTEAFF.

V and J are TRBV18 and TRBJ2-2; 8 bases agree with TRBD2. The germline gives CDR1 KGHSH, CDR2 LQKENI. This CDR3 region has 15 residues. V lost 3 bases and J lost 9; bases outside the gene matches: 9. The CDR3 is CASSPGLEIVRELFF. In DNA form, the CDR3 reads TGTGCCAGCTCACCGGGACTAGAGATCGTCAGGGAGCTGTTTTTT. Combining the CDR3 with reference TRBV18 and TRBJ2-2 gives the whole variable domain NAGVMQNPRHLVRRRGQEARLRCSPMKGHSHVYWYRQLPEEGLKFMVYLQKENIIDESGMPKERFSAEFPKEGPSILRIQQVVRGDSAAYFCASSPGLEIVRELFFGEGSRLTVL.

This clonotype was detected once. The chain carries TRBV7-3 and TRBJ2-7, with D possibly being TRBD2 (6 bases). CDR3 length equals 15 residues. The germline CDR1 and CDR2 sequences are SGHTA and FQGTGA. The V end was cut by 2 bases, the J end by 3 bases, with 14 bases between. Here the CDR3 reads CASSLEAGGNYEQYF. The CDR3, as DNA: TGTGCCAGCAGCTTAGAGGCCGGAGGGAACTACGAGCAGTACTTC.

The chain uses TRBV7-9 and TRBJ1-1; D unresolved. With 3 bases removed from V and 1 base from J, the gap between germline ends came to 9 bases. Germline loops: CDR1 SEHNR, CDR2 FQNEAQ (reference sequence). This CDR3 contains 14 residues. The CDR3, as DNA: TGTGCCAGCAGCTTCGGTCGGGGGAACACTGAAGCTTTCTTT. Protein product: CASSFGRGNTEAFF.

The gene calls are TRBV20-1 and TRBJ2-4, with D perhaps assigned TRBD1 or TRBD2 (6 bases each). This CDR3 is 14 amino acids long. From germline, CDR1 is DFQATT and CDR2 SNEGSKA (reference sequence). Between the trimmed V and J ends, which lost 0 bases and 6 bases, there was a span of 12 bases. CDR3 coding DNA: TGCAGTGCTAGAGATCCCACGGGGGCAAACATTCAGTACTTC. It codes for CSARDPTGANIQYF.